This TCR beta chain was sequenced in a study of T-cell reconstitution after alpha-beta-depleted transplantation in children (dated by TCRdb to 2015 to 2016). Study-wide context: Using TCR repertoire profiling, the study quantitatively followed how T-cell immune reconstitution unfolded in children after TCRalphabeta/CD19-depleted allogeneic hematopoietic cell transplantation.

Remarks on this clonotype: This clone's antigen is unknown. Per-base qualities were not stored, and no clone one base away is much larger.

The receptor library was made with PCR. The data were produced on an Illumina HiSeq 2500. TCR libraries were prepared with molecular barcoding, using unique molecular identifiers to normalize TCRbeta repertoire quantification. The public sequencing data were trimmed at Q25 with fastp and processed into clonotypes with MiXCR by TCRdb, which kept only in-frame beta chains. Each record represents a unique CDR3 protein, reported with the most common genes and DNA among its rows. The sample table holds about 610,000 distinct CDR3 sequences, of which 10% were seen once. The ten largest clonotypes hold 4% to 5% of the sample. The cysteine opens and the phenylalanine closes a CDR3 of 17 amino acids. CDR3 DNA is the only sequence kept; it has 51 bases, read in frame from the first base. CDR1 and CDR2 are drawn from the germline V gene: SGDLS, YYNGEE. V is pruned by 0 bases and J by 9 bases, leaving 10 bases of the junction without a gene match.

This TCR came from a human donor who donated a stem cell graft to a child with acute myeloid leukemia. The sequences come from PBMCs from the stem cell graft donor, collected from the stem cell graft. The sequence is built from TRBV9 and TRBJ2-1; the junction holds 12 bases that match TRBD2. CDR3 sequence: CASSVGTSGTVSSEQFF. The DNA is as follows: TGTGCCAGCAGCGTAGGGACTAGCGGGACGGTCTCCAGTGAGCAGTTCTTC.